These T cell receptor beta chains were read from a single sample in a study of shared T cell receptors in the human thymus. The data were produced by immunoSEQ multiplex PCR, yet TCRdb's version contains in-frame clones alone and is incomplete. Of some 700,000 clones listed, 88% were seen once; the top ten hold around 0.0099%. These data were also reused for a study on human thymus T cells.

Sample: thymocytes. The receptors come from a boy younger than two with a congenital heart defect. Each CDR3 is given with its conserved first and last residue. A D gene is named only where the DNA matches it firmly. A clone size is listed for some rows: how often the clone was seen (once, few, many), or a class if it is expanded.

>TRBJ1-1|once|-|TRBV7-4
TGTGCCAGCAGCTTTACGCGTATTAGCACTGAAGCTTTCTTT
CASSFTRISTEAFF
>TRBJ1-5|-|TRBD1|TRBV19
TGTGCCACCCACGAGGGACAGGGATGCCCCCAGCATTTT
CATHEGQGCPQHF
>TRBJ2-7|-|TRBD2|TRBV28
TGTGCCAGCAGGGGGACTAGCGGGTACGAGCAGTACTTC
CASRGTSGYEQYF
>TRBJ2-3|-|TRBD2|TRBV9
TGTGCCGGCAGCGTTAGTGAGGCGGGAGGAGAGGATACGCAGTATTTT
CAGSVSEAGGEDTQYF
>TRBJ2-1|-|-|TRBV14
TGTGCCAGCAGCCACCCCTGGCAGGGTAGGGATGAGCAGTTCTTC
CASSHPWQGRDEQFF
>TRBJ2-2|-|TRBD1|TRBV29-1
TGCAGCGTTGAGGGACAGGGGGCTATGGACACCGGGGAGCTGTTTTTT
CSVEGQGAMDTGELFF
>TRBJ2-5|-|TRBD2|TRBV4-3
TGCGCCAGCAGCCTCCGGACTAGCGGGATTGAGACCCAGTACTTC
CASSLRTSGIETQYF
>TRBJ2-7|few|TRBD2|TRBV5-1
TGCGCCAGCAGCTTACGGACTAGCGGGAGAGTCTACGAGCAGTACTTC
CASSLRTSGRVYEQYF
>TRBJ2-7|-|TRBD2|TRBV15
TGTGCCACCAGCAGGCAGCGTAATAGCATAACTAGCGGGAGCTACGAGCAGTACTTC
CATSRQRNSITSGSYEQYF
>TRBJ2-1|-|-|TRBV7-9
TGTGCCAGCAGTCACGGACCAGGGGGGAAGAATGAGCAGTTCTTC
CASSHGPGGKNEQFF
>TRBJ2-2|-|-|TRBV11-2
TGTGCCAGCAGCTCCCCCGGTAGGGGCCTAACTGGGGAGCTGTTTTTT
CASSSPGRGLTGELFF
>TRBJ1-5|once|-|TRBV5-4
TGTGCCAGCAGCTTGAAGTCAGGGGCCCGAAATCAGCCCCAGCATTTT
CASSLKSGARNQPQHF
>TRBJ2-7|-|-|TRBV2
TGTGCCAGCAGTGAATTAGGGGAAACCTACGAGCAGTACTTC
CASSELGETYEQYF
>TRBJ2-5|-|TRBD2|TRBV4-1
TGCGCCAGCAGCCAAGAACTAAGACTAGCGGGAGCTCAAGAGACCCAGTACTTC
CASSQELRLAGAQETQYF
>TRBJ1-5|-|-|TRBV10-1
TGCGCCAGCAGTGGACAGTATCAGCCCCAGCATTTT
CASSGQYQPQHF
>TRBJ2-2|once|TRBD2|TRBV18
TGTGCCAGCTCACCCGGACTAGCGGACGACACCGGGGAGCTGTTTTTT
CASSPGLADDTGELFF
>TRBJ2-4|-|-|TRBV7-9
TGTGCCGCGGGAAGCAAAAACATTCAGTACTTC
CAAGSKNIQYF
>TRBJ1-1|-|-|TRBV30
TGTGCCTGGAGTGTTCCGGGATCTAAACCGAACACTGAAGCTTTCTTT
CAWSVPGSKPNTEAFF
>TRBJ2-7|-|TRBD2|TRBV15
TGTGCCACCAGCGGCCAGGGAACGGGGGGTACCTACGAGCAGTACTTC
CATSGQGTGGTYEQYF
>TRBJ2-7|-|TRBD2|TRBV27
TGTGCCAGCAGCCCGCGGCGGGAGCGATACGAGCAGTACTTC
CASSPRRERYEQYF
>TRBJ2-7|-|TRBD1|TRBV25-1
TGTGCCAGCAGTGCCAGGACAGGGGGTCCCTACGAGCAGTACTTC
CASSARTGGPYEQYF
>TRBJ1-1|-|-|TRBV4-3
TGCGCCAGCAGCCCGCGAGTGAACACTGAAGCTTTCTTT
CASSPRVNTEAFF
>TRBJ2-7|-|TRBD2|TRBV27
TGTGCCAGCCGGCCCCCCGGGAGGTCCTCCTACGAGCAGTACTTC
CASRPPGRSSYEQYF
>TRBJ1-2|-|TRBD1|TRBV6-1
TGTGCCAGCAGGTCCGACAGGGTTAACTATGGCTACACCTTC
CASRSDRVNYGYTF
>TRBJ2-7|-|TRBD2|TRBV30
TGTGCCTGGTCTCGTCGGCTAGCGGGAGTTGGGGGCTACGAGCAGTACTTC
CAWSRRLAGVGGYEQYF
>TRBJ2-7|-|-|TRBV11-2
TGTGCCAGCAGCTTAGATCGGACTCGAGAGCAGTACTTC
CASSLDRTREQYF
>TRBJ2-7|-|-|TRBV5-1
TGCGCCAGCAGCCGCGGGCCAAACTACGAGCAGTACTTC
CASSRGPNYEQYF
>TRBJ1-1|-|-|TRBV6-1
TGTGCCAGCAGTGAACGGAGAACGTTGGCTGCTTTCTTT
CASSERRTLAAFF
>TRBJ2-7|-|TRBD2|TRBV11-2
TGTGCCAGCAGCTTAGATCGAAGTCTAGCGGGAGGCTTCTCCTACGAGCAGTACTTC
CASSLDRSLAGGFSYEQYF
>TRBJ2-3|-|-|TRBV4-1
TGCGCCAGCGCTCTTACCCCGGCGGGGGCTAGCACAGATACGCAGTATTTT
CASALTPAGASTDTQYF
>TRBJ2-7|-|-|TRBV28
TGTGCCAGCAGGGAGGATGTATACGAGCAGTACTTC
CASREDVYEQYF
>TRBJ2-3|once|TRBD2|TRBV11-3
TGTGCCAGCAGCTTAGGGGCGGGAGGCAAGGATACGCAGTATTTT
CASSLGAGGKDTQYF
>TRBJ1-1|-|-|TRBV15
TGTGCCACCAGCAGATACCCAGGCAGGGGCCCGAACACTGAAGCTTTCTTT
CATSRYPGRGPNTEAFF
>TRBJ2-7|-|TRBD2|TRBV5-1
TGCGCCAGCAGCTTAAGGCCCCCCGGCGGGAGGCTCTACGAGCAGTACTTC
CASSLRPPGGRLYEQYF
>TRBJ2-3|once|TRBD1|TRBV27
TGTGCCAGCAGTTTAAAGGGGGCGCGGGATACGCAGTATTTT
CASSLKGARDTQYF
>TRBJ2-7|-|TRBD2|TRBV27
TGTGCCAGCAGTTTTTTCCGGGGGGGACCCCTAGAGCAGTACTTC
CASSFFRGGPLEQYF
>TRBJ2-7|-|TRBD1|TRBV11-2
TGTGCCAGCAGCCCGACCCTTAGGGGGACAGGGTCCTACGAGCAGTACTTC
CASSPTLRGTGSYEQYF
>TRBJ1-4|-|-|TRBV4-1
TGCGCCAGCAGCCAGCACGAAGGGGGAGAAAAACTGTTTTTT
CASSQHEGGEKLFF
>TRBJ1-2|-|-|TRBV6-6
TGTGCCAGCAGTTATACCTCGGAGGATGGCTACACCTTC
CASSYTSEDGYTF
>TRBJ2-3|-|TRBD2|TRBV4-1
TGCGCCAGCAGCCAGTCCACTAGCGGGAAAAGCACAGATACGCAGTATTTT
CASSQSTSGKSTDTQYF
>TRBJ2-7|-|TRBD2|TRBV4-3
TGCGCCAGCAGCCAAGAACGGAGTCAGGGGACTAGCGGGAGCCCGGTCTACGAGCAGTACTTC
CASSQERSQGTSGSPVYEQYF
>TRBJ2-7|-|TRBD1|TRBV7-9
TGTGCCAGCAGCTTAGCCCGACAGGGGGGACCCTACGAGCAGTACTTC
CASSLARQGGPYEQYF
>TRBJ2-1|-|TRBD2|TRBV11-3
TGTGCCAGCAGCTTAGCTGCTACTAGCGGGAGTTGGCCTTACAATGAGCAGTTCTTC
CASSLAATSGSWPYNEQFF
>TRBJ1-1|-|TRBD1|TRBV7-2
TGTGCCAGCAGCTTAGCTGCCAGGGGGTACCAGAACACTGAAGCTTTCTTT
CASSLAARGYQNTEAFF
>TRBJ2-1|once|TRBD2|TRBV6-1
TGTGCCAGCAGTGCCGGGGGGGGAGCGGGAAGGAACAATGAGCAGTTCTTC
CASSAGGGAGRNNEQFF
>TRBJ2-2|-|TRBD2|TRBV27
TGTGCCAGCAGTTTGGGGACTAGCGGGAGGGCCGGGGTCCACACCGGGGAGCTGTTTTTT
CASSLGTSGRAGVHTGELFF
>TRBJ2-6|-|TRBD1|TRBV7-9
TGTGCCAGCAGCTTAGTCCCCGACAGGGTCCCTGGGGCCAACGTCCTGACTTTC
CASSLVPDRVPGANVLTF
>TRBJ1-5|-|TRBD1|TRBV5-1
TGCGCCAGCAGCCTAGGACAGGGCGGTCAGCCCCAGCATTTT
CASSLGQGGQPQHF
>TRBJ2-5|few|-|TRBV5-4
TGTGCCAGCAGTAGACCGGGATTCCAAGAGACCCAGTACTTC
CASSRPGFQETQYF
>TRBJ2-3|-|TRBD1|TRBV10-3
TGTGCCATCAGTCCCGACAGGGCCAGTACGCAGTATTTT
CAISPDRASTQYF
>TRBJ2-3|-|TRBD1|TRBV9
TGTGCCAGCAGCGGGGACAGGGGCACAGATACGCAGTATTTT
CASSGDRGTDTQYF
>TRBJ2-7|-|TRBD2|TRBV27
TGTGCCAGCAGTCGATCAGCGGGAGGGCCCTCCTACGAGCAGTACTTC
CASSRSAGGPSYEQYF
>TRBJ2-1|-|TRBD2|TRBV10-3
TGTGCCATCAGTGTTCCCCTAGCGGCCAGCTCCTACAATGAGCAGTTCTTC
CAISVPLAASSYNEQFF
>TRBJ2-1|-|TRBD2|TRBV14
TGTGCCAGCAGCCAGGGAGGGCTAGCGGGCTGGTTGGAGCAGTTCTTC
CASSQGGLAGWLEQFF
>TRBJ2-4|-|TRBD1|TRBV28
TGTGCCAGCAGCCCACAGACAGGGGTTCCTGACATTCAGTACTTC
CASSPQTGVPDIQYF
>TRBJ2-1|-|TRBD2|TRBV15
TGTGCCACCAGCAGAGATTCCCGCGGGAGGGCCTACAATGAGCAGTTCTTC
CATSRDSRGRAYNEQFF
>TRBJ1-4|-|-|TRBV4-1
TGCGCCAGCAGCCAGACTCGAACAGGTGAAAAACTGTTTTTT
CASSQTRTGEKLFF
>TRBJ2-2|-|-|TRBV9
TGTGCCAGCAGCGTAGCCCCAGGGGACGCACTCAAATCATTCACCGGGGAGCTGTTTTTT
CASSVAPGDALKSFTGELFF
>TRBJ2-3|few|TRBD2|TRBV4-1
TGCGCCAGCAGCCAAGCCTCTAGCGGGGTCCCCGCTTTGGATACGCAGTATTTT
CASSQASSGVPALDTQYF